The 19 T cell receptor beta chains given below trace back to one sample, sequenced in a study of T cells in women clearing cervical HPV infection. Only in-frame clones appear in the TCRdb table, and some are missing; sequencing was by immunoSEQ multiplex PCR. This listing includes tens of thousands of clones. Material for sequencing was blood buffy coat. Receptor source: a woman aged 18-70 years with a cervical HPV16 infection that either progressed to CIN3+ or cleared (not recorded which).

In the case of this clone: The CDR3 end is not reached by the read, which stops 3 residues before it; the germline J gene fills it in. The rearrangement joins TRBV2 to TRBJ2-1; 9 nucleotides agree with TRBD2. This CDR3 is 15 amino acids long. V was pared by 9 bases and J by 7 bases, with 13 bases of the junction left unmatched. The germline gives CDR1 SNHLY, CDR2 FYNNEI. This CDR3 reads CASDTGTSKENEQFF. Partial CDR3 DNA: TGTGCCAGTGATACCGGGACTAGCAAGGAGAATGAG.

For this clone: The read ends 3 residues shy of where the CDR3 ends; the end is completed using the germline J gene. The chain joins TRBV7-2 to TRBJ1-2, with 7 bases that match TRBD1. The CDR3 is 14 residues long. Germline V gene data show CDR1 as SGHTA and CDR2 as FQGNSA. Unmatched junction bases numbered 6, after V lost 5 bases and J lost 3 bases. Partial CDR3 DNA: TGTGCCAGCAGCACCCGACAGGGAGACTATGGC. As protein: CASSTRQGDYG. The whole CDR3 sequence reads CASSTRQGDYGYTF.

As regards this clone: The observed sequence ends 3 residues before the CDR3 terminus, with the missing tail filled in from the germline J gene. The chain joins TRBV7-3 to TRBJ2-1, with 7 bases matching TRBD1. V shed 5 bases and J 4 bases; nucleotides not matched to a gene: 8. This CDR3 is 15 amino acids long. Germline V lookup: CDR1 SGHTA, CDR2 FQGTGA. CDR3 DNA (partial): TGTGCCAGCAGCCCGTCCCGGGACAGTTACAATGAG. Its translation: CASSPSRDSYNE. The CDR3 reads in full as CASSPSRDSYNEQFF.

In regard to this clone: The read falls 3 residues short of the CDR3 end, and the missing part is taken from the germline J gene. V gene TRBV19 combines with J gene TRBJ2-7; 8 bases match TRBD1. The CDR3 extends over 14 amino acids. Germline CDR1 is LNHDA and CDR2 is SQIVND (reference sequence). V gave up 5 bases and J gave up 6 bases; unmatched junction bases: 9. Incomplete CDR3 DNA: TGTGCCAGTAGTGGAACAGGGGGAGGTTCCGAG. Translating gives CASSGTGGGSE. The full CDR3 reads CASSGTGGGSEQYF.

Notes on this clone: Read data end 3 residues before the CDR3 end; the end is taken from the germline J gene. The genes are TRBV20-1 and TRBJ2-3; weak D call: TRBD2 (6 bases). Germline-derived CDR1 and CDR2 are DFQATT and SNEGSKA (reference sequence). V dropped 5 bases and J dropped 2 bases, with 20 bases sitting between them. CDR3 length equals 16 residues. The sequenced part of the CDR3 DNA is TGCAGTGCTCATTCCCGCACTAGCTTGGCCACAGATACG. Residues: CSAHSRTSLATDT. The entire CDR3 protein reads CSAHSRTSLATDTQYF.

Regarding this clone: The read ends 3 residues before the CDR3 terminus; that terminus is restored from the germline J gene. The chain couples TRBV5-1 to TRBJ1-1; 7 bases agree with TRBD1. V shed 7 bases and J 0 bases; nucleotides not matched to a gene: 12. CDR1 SGHRS and CDR2 YFSETQ come from the germline V gene. This CDR3 has 16 residues. CDR3 DNA, as far as it was read: TGCGCCAGCGGGACCGGAGGGACAGTGATGAACACTGAA. Amino acids: CASGTGGTVMNTE. In full, the CDR3 is CASGTGGTVMNTEAFF.

Concerning this clone itself: The read terminates 3 residues before the CDR3 end, so the remaining end is supplied by the germline J gene. The chain links TRBV18 to TRBJ1-2; no clear D gene. With 3 bases removed from V and 4 bases from J, the gap between germline ends came to 12 bases. Germline loops: CDR1 KGHSH, CDR2 LQKENI. This CDR3 contains 14 residues. Partial CDR3 DNA: TGTGCCAGCTCACCGAGCGCAACGTTCTATGGC. It translates to CASSPSATFYG. The CDR3 as a whole reads CASSPSATFYGYTF.

Details on this clone: One junction end does not reproduce the germline sequence, and a read error may be involved. Read sequence stops 3 residues before the CDR3 end, and the germline J gene provides the missing end. The chain carries TRBV6-2 or TRBV6-3 and TRBJ2-1; D remains unclear. Germline V lookup: CDR1 MNHEY, CDR2 SVGEGT. The CDR3 is made up of 15 amino acids. CDR3 sequence: CASGYIIGSFNEQFF. The sequenced part of the CDR3 DNA is TGTGCCAGCGGTTACATCATCGGGTCATTCAATGAG.

Note on this clone: The CDR3 goes on 3 residues after the read ends, and that part is filled in from the germline J gene. This chain uses TRBV7-9 with TRBJ2-7; weak D call: TRBD1 (6 bases). This CDR3 is built from 15 residues. Germline CDR1 SEHNR, CDR2 FQNEAQ (reference sequence). V gave up 3 bases and J gave up 4 bases, with 16 bases separating them. The part of the CDR3 DNA that was read is TGTGCCAGCAGCTTGTACCCGGACACAGGGTACGAG. This translates into CASSLYPDTGYE. The whole CDR3 reads CASSLYPDTGYEQYF. Using reference TRBV7-9 and TRBJ2-7 for the parts outside the CDR3, the full variable domain is DTGVSQNPRHKITKRGQNVTFRCDPISEHNRLYWYRQTLGQGPEFLTYFQNEAQLEKSRLLSDRFSAERPKGSFSTLEIQRTEQGDSAMYLCASSLYPDTGYEQYFGPGTRLTVT.

Of note for this clone: The CDR3 goes on 3 residues after the read ends, and that part is filled in from the germline J gene. The V and J genes are TRBV25-1 and TRBJ2-7; 7 nucleotides align to TRBD1. Germline CDR1 reads MGHDK; CDR2 reads SYGVNS. The CDR3 runs to 11 residues. Trimming took 8 bases from V and 6 from J; bases not matched to a gene: 4. Partial CDR3 DNA: TGTGCCAGCGGGACAGCTTCCGAG. It yields the protein CASGTASE. The whole CDR3 sequence reads CASGTASEQYF.

A note on this clone: The read comes to an end 3 residues before the CDR3 does, leaving the germline J gene to fill in the end. The rearrangement uses TRBV19 and TRBJ1-5; 8 positions agree with TRBD1. This CDR3 is 16 amino acids long. The ends lost 3 bases at V and 2 bases at J; junction bases unmatched: 6. The germline gives CDR1 LNHDA, CDR2 SQIVND (reference sequence). The sequenced part of the CDR3 DNA is TGTGCCAGTAGTATTTTAAGGGGACAGGGCAATCAGCCC. This sequence encodes CASSILRGQGNQP. The entire CDR3 reads CASSILRGQGNQPQHF.

Regarding this clone: The CDR3 goes on 3 residues after the read ends, and that part is filled in from the germline J gene. The rearrangement links TRBV29-1 to TRBJ2-6; D call uncertain. Germline V CDR1 and CDR2: SQVTM, ANQGSEA. Trimming pared 1 base from V and 0 bases from J, leaving 4 bases between. The CDR3 spans 14 residues. The CDR3 loop reads CSVEGGSGANVLTF. The CDR3 DNA, read in part, is TGCAGCGTTGAAGGCGGCTCTGGGGCCAACGTC.

Details on this clone: Read sequence stops 3 residues before the CDR3 end, and the germline J gene provides the missing end. The rearrangement joins TRBV10-1 to TRBJ1-5; D is ambiguous. Trimming stripped 7 bases from V and 2 bases from J, with 3 bases between. The germline gives CDR1 WNHNN, CDR2 SYGVQD (reference sequence). The CDR3 is 11 residues long. CDR3: CASIGNQPQHF. CDR3 DNA, as far as it was read: TGCGCCAGCATCGGCAATCAGCCC.

Notes on this clone: Read coverage stops 3 residues before the CDR3 terminus; the germline J gene supplies the remainder. The chain recombines TRBV5-1 with TRBJ2-3; unclear D gene. The CDR3 is 13 amino acids. Germline CDR1 is SGHRS and CDR2 is YFSETQ. V was trimmed by 5 bases and J by 3 bases, leaving 10 bases between them. CDR3 sequence: CASRPYETDTQYF. The part of the CDR3 DNA that was read is TGCGCCAGCAGGCCCTACGAGACAGATACG. Combining the CDR3 with reference TRBV5-1 and TRBJ2-3 gives the whole variable domain KAGVTQTPRYLIKTRGQQVTLSCSPISGHRSVSWYQQTPGQGLQFLFEYFSETQRNKGNFPGRFSGRQFSNSRSEMNVSTLELGDSALYLCASRPYETDTQYFGPGTRLTVL.

In regard to this clone: Read data end 3 residues before the CDR3 end; the end is taken from the germline J gene. The V gene is TRBV5-6, the J gene TRBJ2-3, with D unresolved. There are 13 residues in the CDR3. Per germline, CDR1 SGHDT and CDR2 YYEEEE. V was trimmed by 2 bases and J by 2 bases, leaving 6 bases between them. CDR3 in amino acids: CASSFLYTDTQYF. CDR3 DNA (partial): TGTGCCAGCAGCTTCCTCTACACAGATACG.

As for this clone: The observed sequence ends 3 residues before the CDR3 terminus, with the missing tail filled in from the germline J gene. The gene calls are TRBV20-1 and TRBJ2-3, with D hard to call. Trimming cost V 0 bases and J 4 bases, with 8 bases left between them. The germline CDR1 and CDR2 sequences are DFQATT and SNEGSKA (reference sequence). The CDR3 length is 13 residues. CDR3 bases read: TGCAGTGCTAGAGAAATTGAGGCAGATACG. This gives the protein CSAREIEADT. In full, the CDR3 is CSAREIEADTQYF.

Worth noting for this clone: The read terminates 3 residues ahead of where the CDR3 ends, so the germline J gene completes it. This chain links TRBV20-1 with TRBJ1-1, with TRBD1 as a possible D gene (6 bases). The germline V and J ends were trimmed by 4 bases and 5 bases, with 14 bases remaining between them. CDR1 and CDR2 from the germline V gene are DFQATT and SNEGSKA (reference sequence). The CDR3 is made up of 13 amino acids. The covered CDR3 bases are TGCAGTGCTACGGACGGGAGGGGGACTGAA. It encodes CSATDGRGTE. The complete CDR3 sequence is CSATDGRGTEAFF.

Comment on this clone: The read falls 3 residues short of the CDR3 end, and the missing part is taken from the germline J gene. This rearrangement joins TRBV7-2 to TRBJ2-5, with D uncertain. The CDR3 is 14 residues long. Between the trimmed V and J ends, which lost 3 bases and 5 bases, there was a span of 13 bases. Germline values: CDR1 SGHTA, CDR2 FQGNSA. Here the CDR3 reads CASSLGIVIETQYF. The part of the CDR3 DNA that was read is TGTGCCAGCAGCTTGGGCATCGTTATCGAGACC. Drawing the rest from reference TRBV7-2 and TRBJ2-5, the complete variable domain is GAGVSQSPSNKVTEKGKDVELRCDPISGHTALYWYRQSLGQGLEFLIYFQGNSAPDKSGLPSDRFSAERTGGSVSTLTIQRTQQEDSAVYLCASSLGIVIETQYFGPGTRLLVL.

Notes on this clone: The CDR3 goes on 3 residues after the read ends, and that part is filled in from the germline J gene. This chain joins TRBV7-7 and TRBJ1-4; TRBD1 agrees at 9 bases. The CDR3 runs to 15 residues. Trimming took 5 bases from V and 5 from J; bases not matched to a gene: 6. Germline V gene lookup returns CDR1 SSHAT and CDR2 FNYEAQ (reference sequence). The CDR3 bases that were read are TGTGCCAGCAGCCTGGCCGGGACAGGGAATGAAAAA. Translating it yields CASSLAGTGNEK. In full, the CDR3 is CASSLAGTGNEKLFF.